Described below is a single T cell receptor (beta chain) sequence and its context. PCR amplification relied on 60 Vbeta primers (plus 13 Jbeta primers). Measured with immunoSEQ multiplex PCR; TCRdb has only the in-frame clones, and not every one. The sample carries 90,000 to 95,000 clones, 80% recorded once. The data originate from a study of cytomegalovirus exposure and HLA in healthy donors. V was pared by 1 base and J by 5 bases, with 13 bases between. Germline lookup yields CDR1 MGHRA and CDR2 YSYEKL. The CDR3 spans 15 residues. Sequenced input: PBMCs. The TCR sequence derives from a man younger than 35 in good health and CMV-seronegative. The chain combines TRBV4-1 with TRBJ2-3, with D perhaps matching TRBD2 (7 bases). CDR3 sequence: CASSQAGGQVDTQYF. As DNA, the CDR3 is TGCGCCAGCAGCCAAGCGGGGGGCCAAGTAGATACGCAGTATTTT.